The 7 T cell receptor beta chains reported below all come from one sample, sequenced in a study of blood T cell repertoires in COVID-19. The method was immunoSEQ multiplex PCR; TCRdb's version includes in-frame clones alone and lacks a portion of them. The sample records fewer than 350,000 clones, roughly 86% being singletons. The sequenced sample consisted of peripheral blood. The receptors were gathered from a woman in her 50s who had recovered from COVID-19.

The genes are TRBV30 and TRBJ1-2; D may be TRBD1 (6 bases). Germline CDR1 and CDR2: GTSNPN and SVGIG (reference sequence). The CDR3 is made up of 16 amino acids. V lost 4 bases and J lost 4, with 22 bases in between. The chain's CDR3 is CAWKLGGGASFYGYTF. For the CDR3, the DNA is TGTGCCTGGAAACTGGGGGGGGGCGCTTCCTTCTATGGCTACACCTTC. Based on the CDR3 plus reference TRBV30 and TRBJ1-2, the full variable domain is SQTIHQWPATLVQPVGSPLSLECTVEGTSNPNLYWYRQAAGRGLQLLFYSVGIGQISSEVPQNLSASRPQDRQFILSSKKLLLSDSGFYLCAWKLGGGASFYGYTFGSGTRLTVV.

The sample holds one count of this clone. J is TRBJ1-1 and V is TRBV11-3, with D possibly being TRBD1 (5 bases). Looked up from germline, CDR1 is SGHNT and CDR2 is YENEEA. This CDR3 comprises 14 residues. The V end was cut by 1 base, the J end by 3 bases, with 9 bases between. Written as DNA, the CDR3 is TGTGCCAGCAGCTTAGGGGGACTACACACTGAAGCTTTCTTT. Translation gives CASSLGGLHTEAFF.

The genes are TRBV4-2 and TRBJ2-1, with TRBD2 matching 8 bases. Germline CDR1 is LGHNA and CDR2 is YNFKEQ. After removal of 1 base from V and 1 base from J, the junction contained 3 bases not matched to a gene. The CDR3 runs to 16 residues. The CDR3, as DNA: TGTGCCAGCAGCCAAGCGGGAGGGGAGTCCTACAATGAGCAGTTCTTC. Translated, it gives CASSQAGGESYNEQFF.

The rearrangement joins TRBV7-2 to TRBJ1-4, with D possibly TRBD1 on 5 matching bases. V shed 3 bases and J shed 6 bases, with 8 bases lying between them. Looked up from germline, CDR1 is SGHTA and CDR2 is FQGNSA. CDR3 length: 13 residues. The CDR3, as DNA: TGTGCCAGCAGCTTTCGGGGGGATGAAAAACTGTTTTTT. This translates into CASSFRGDEKLFF. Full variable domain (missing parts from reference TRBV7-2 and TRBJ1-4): GAGVSQSPSNKVTEKGKDVELRCDPISGHTALYWYRQSLGQGLEFLIYFQGNSAPDKSGLPSDRFSAERTGGSVSTLTIQRTQQEDSAVYLCASSFRGDEKLFFGSGTQLSVL.

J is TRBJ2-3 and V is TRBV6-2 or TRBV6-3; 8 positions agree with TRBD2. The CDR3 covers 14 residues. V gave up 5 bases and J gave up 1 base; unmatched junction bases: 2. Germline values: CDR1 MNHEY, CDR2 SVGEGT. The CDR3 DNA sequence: TGTGCCAGCAGTCCGGGACTAGGCACAGATACGCAGTATTTT. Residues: CASSPGLGTDTQYF.

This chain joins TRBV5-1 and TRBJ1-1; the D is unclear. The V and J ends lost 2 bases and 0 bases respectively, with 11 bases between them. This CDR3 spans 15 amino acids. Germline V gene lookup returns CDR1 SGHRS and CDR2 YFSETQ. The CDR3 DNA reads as TGCGCCAGCAGCTTAACGGGAACCCTGAACACTGAAGCTTTCTTT. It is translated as CASSLTGTLNTEAFF.

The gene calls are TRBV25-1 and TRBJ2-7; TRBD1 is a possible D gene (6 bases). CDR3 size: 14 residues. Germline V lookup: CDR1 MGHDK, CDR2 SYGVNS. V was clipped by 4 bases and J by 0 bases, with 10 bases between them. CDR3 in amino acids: CASSVMGHSYEQYF. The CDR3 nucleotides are TGTGCCAGCAGTGTTATGGGACACTCCTACGAGCAGTACTTC.